The 25 T cell receptor beta chains reported below all come from one sample, sequenced in a study of CD8+CD57+ T cells in acquired aplastic anemia. Template material for TCR beta VDJ and CDR3 profiling consisted of genomic DNA. TCRdb used MiXCR to reprocess the reads, holding one entry per CDR3 protein. The sample includes 150,000 to 160,000 distinct CDR3 sequences, over 50% seen only once; the top ten take approximately 12%. Selection for sequencing was limited to patients who had shown CD8+CD57+ cell expansion by flow cytometry. The specimen was sorted CD4+, CD8+, or CD8+CD57+ T cells (not recorded which) from PBMCs. The receptors were sampled from a human donor with aplastic anemia.

Of note for this clonotype: The CDR3 does not end in the conserved phenylalanine or tryptophan, so this is likely a read error. The chain joins TRBV10-3 to TRBJ1-1; tentatively, D is TRBD1 (6 bases). The CDR3 runs 13 residues. V was pared by 11 bases and J by 5 bases, with 18 bases between. Germline CDR1 and CDR2: ENHRY and SYGVKD. The CDR3 nucleotides read TGTGCCGTCAAGGCCGGGGGCGGGACTGAAGCTTTCCTT. This sequence encodes CAVKAGGGTEAFL.

V and J are TRBV4-2 and TRBJ1-2, with 10 bases lining up with TRBD1. Germline V gene lookup returns CDR1 LGHNA and CDR2 YNFKEQ. This CDR3 has 19 amino acids. The V gene end was trimmed by 0 bases and the J gene end by 0 bases; junction bases not matched to a gene: 10. CDR3 nucleotides: TGTGCCAGCAGCCAAGATGTGGGGACAGGGGCCCAGACTAACTATGGCTACACCTTC. It translates to CASSQDVGTGAQTNYGYTF.

This clonotype was detected ten times or more. The chain links TRBV2 to TRBJ2-5; TRBD1 might be the D (5 bases). The V gene lost 2 bases and the J gene lost 5 bases, with 15 bases spanning the gap. Germline V lookup: CDR1 SNHLY, CDR2 FYNNEI. The CDR3 runs 15 residues. CDR3 protein: CASSESAGPGETQYF. The DNA for the CDR3 is TGTGCCAGCAGTGAATCGGCAGGGCCCGGGGAGACCCAGTACTTC.

With respect to this clonotype: A read error may be the cause here, since a much bigger clone is one base away. The genes are TRBV2 and TRBJ1-4; D unclear. From germline, CDR1 is SNHLY and CDR2 FYNNEI. The CDR3 spans 12 residues. The CDR3 protein is CASITEPEKLLF. CDR3 DNA sequence: TGTGCCAGCATTACAGAGCCTGAAAAACTGCTTTTT.

The J gene is TRBJ2-1, the V gene TRBV20-1, with D possibly TRBD1 on 6 matching bases. There are 14 residues in the CDR3. The V end was cut by 3 bases, the J end by 1 base, with 10 bases between. Germline CDR1 DFQATT, CDR2 SNEGSKA (reference sequence). CDR3 coding DNA: TGCAGTGCTAGGGGGGACATTTCCTACAATGAGCAGTTCTTC. This sequence encodes CSARGDISYNEQFF.

J is TRBJ2-2 and V is TRBV29-1; 9 bases match TRBD2. V was clipped by 6 bases and J by 6 bases; unmatched bases: 5. The germline gives CDR1 SQVTM, CDR2 ANQGSEA. The CDR3 length is 13 residues. CDR3 protein: CSVKGLASGELFF. In DNA form, the CDR3 reads TGCAGCGTCAAGGGACTAGCCTCCGGGGAGCTGTTTTTT.

The chain has TRBV27 and TRBJ2-7, with 10 bases matching TRBD2. CDR1 is MNHEY, CDR2 SMNVEV, per germline (reference sequence). Trimming at V came to 7 bases and at J to 0 bases, leaving 9 bases not matched to a gene. The CDR3 runs to 16 residues. CDR3 DNA sequence: TGTGCCAGCACCACTCTAGCGGGGGTGTACTCCTACGAGCAGTACTTC. Encoded protein: CASTTLAGVYSYEQYF.

About this clonotype itself: This clone may be a read error of a much larger clone one base away. Because it lacks the conserved phenylalanine or tryptophan at the end, this CDR3 is likely a read error. The CDR3, as DNA: TGTGCCAGCAGTTCTAGAAGGGGCCCCCCCCACAATGAGCAGTTCTCC. Translating gives CASSSRRGPPHNEQFS. The chain has TRBV12-3 or TRBV12-4 and TRBJ2-1, with D possibly matching TRBD1 (5 bases). The CDR3 is made up of 16 amino acids. V was trimmed by 4 bases and J by 5 bases, leaving 18 bases between them.

This clonotype was recorded many times. The chain couples TRBV12-3 or TRBV12-4 to TRBJ1-2, with D possibly being TRBD1 (5 bases). The CDR3 covers 13 residues. V lost 8 bases and J lost 0, with 10 bases in between. The CDR3 loop reads CASRTKPNYGYTF. Here the CDR3 DNA reads TGTGCCAGCCGGACAAAACCTAACTATGGCTACACCTTC.

The chain recombines TRBV7-6 with TRBJ2-2; D call uncertain. Germline V gene lookup returns CDR1 SGHVS and CDR2 FNYEAQ. The V gene lost 5 bases and the J gene lost 6 bases, with 10 bases spanning the gap. This CDR3 spans 13 amino acids. The CDR3 coding sequence is TGTGCCAGCAGCCTCGGCTTTGCCGGGGAGCTGTTTTTT. Residues: CASSLGFAGELFF.

As concerns this clonotype: Since a much larger clone is just one base distant, this may be a read error. This chain joins TRBV6-1 and TRBJ2-3, with 11 bases that match TRBD2. The CDR3 is made up of 15 amino acids. V was pared by 2 bases and J by 6 bases, with 4 bases of the junction left unmatched. Germline CDR1 reads MNHNS; CDR2 reads SASEGT. The CDR3 DNA reads as TGTGCCAGCAGTGAATCTAGCGGGGGGTTGGATACGCAGTATTTT. Translating it yields CASSESSGGLDTQYF.

The chain uses TRBV7-9 and TRBJ1-6, with a weak D call TRBD1 (6 bases). V was shortened by 7 bases and J by 7 bases, with 11 bases between the two germline ends. The CDR3 is 13 amino acids. Germline CDR1 SEHNR, CDR2 FQNEAQ (reference sequence). CDR3 DNA sequence: TGTGCCAGCACCGGACAGATAAATTCACCCCTCCACTTT. Its protein product is CASTGQINSPLHF.

The sample holds a few counts of this clonotype. Sequence at one end of the junction differs from germline and may be a read error. This chain uses TRBV3-1 with TRBJ2-7, with a possible D match to TRBD2 (6 bases). CDR1 is LGHDT and CDR2 is YNNKEL in the germline V gene (reference sequence). The CDR3 covers 16 residues. The CDR3 spells CASSQAGLNEDYEQCF. The CDR3 DNA follows: TGTGCCAGCAGCCAAGCGGGGTTAAACGAGGACTACGAGCAGTGCTTC.

Concerning this clonotype itself: The junction departs from the called germline gene at one end, perhaps through a read error. The rearrangement uses TRBV20-1 and TRBJ2-6; TRBD1 or TRBD2 may be the D gene (5 bases each). The V gene's germline CDR1 is DFQATT and CDR2 SNEGSKA (reference sequence). This CDR3 spans 15 amino acids. This CDR3 reads CSARDQASGGNVLTF. CDR3 nucleotide sequence: TGCAGTGCTAGAGATCAGGCCTCTGGGGGCAACGTCCTGACTTTC.

This clonotype occurred many times. The chain couples TRBV7-9 to TRBJ1-1; weak D call: TRBD1 (5 bases). From germline, CDR1 is SEHNR and CDR2 FQNEAQ (reference sequence). V was cut by 5 bases and J by 4 bases, with 17 bases left in between. The CDR3 covers 15 residues. The CDR3 nucleotides read TGTGCCAGCAGCCCGGCCGGACGGGGGGGCACTGAAGCTTTCTTT. Its translation: CASSPAGRGGTEAFF.

On this clonotype: Germline is not matched at one junction end, which may reflect a read error. This chain connects TRBV10-3 to TRBJ1-2; D call uncertain. Germline V gene data show CDR1 as ENHRY and CDR2 as SYGVKD. This CDR3 has 15 amino acids. The CDR3: CASSYLAETNYGYTF. The CDR3, as DNA: TGTGCCAGCAGTTACCTGGCAGAAACAAACTATGGCTACACCTTC.

This clonotype was counted ten times or more. The rearrangement links TRBV9 to TRBJ2-1, with D maybe TRBD2 (6 bases). This CDR3 is built from 17 residues. Looked up from germline, CDR1 is SGDLS and CDR2 is YYNGEE. With 3 bases removed from V and 0 bases from J, the gap between germline ends came to 16 bases. CDR3 sequence (DNA): TGTGCCAGCAGCGCCTCCGGGGGTTCCAGCTCCTACAATGAGCAGTTCTTC. Amino acid sequence: CASSASGGSSSYNEQFF.

In this sample, this clonotype turned up a few times. The CDR3 region is CASSVGDRDSPLHF. CDR3 DNA sequence: TGTGCCAGCAGCGTAGGGGACAGGGATTCACCCCTCCACTTT. This chain links TRBV9 with TRBJ1-6; 9 bases map to TRBD1. The CDR3 length is 14 residues. Germline lookup yields CDR1 SGDLS and CDR2 YYNGEE. V lost 0 bases and J lost 8; bases outside the gene matches: 0.

Regarding this clonotype: Germline is not matched at one junction end, which may reflect a read error. CDR3 protein: CASSQVDRGPVLETLYF. In DNA form, the CDR3 reads TGTGCCAGCAGCCAAGTCGACAGGGGGCCAGTGTTGGAGACCCTGTACTTC. The chain is built from TRBV14 and TRBJ2-5; 10 bases match TRBD1. This CDR3 contains 17 residues. Germline V CDR1 and CDR2: SGHDN, FVKESK. Drawing the rest from reference TRBV14 and TRBJ2-5, the complete variable domain is EAGVTQFPSHSVIEKGQTVTLRCDPISGHDNLYWYRRVMGKEIKFLLHFVKESKQDESGMPNNRFLAERTGGTYSTLKVQPAELEDSGVYFCASSQVDRGPVLETLYFGPGTRLLVL.

In this sample, this clonotype turned up once. The chain uses TRBV2 and TRBJ2-3; 9 nucleotides agree with TRBD1. Germline V gene sequence: CDR1 SNHLY, CDR2 FYNNEI. CDR3 length: 14 amino acids. J gave up 6 bases and V 11 bases, and 12 bases lay outside the gene matches. The CDR3 nucleotides read TGTGCCGGAACCCGGGACAGGGTTGGCGATACGCAGTATTTT. Encoded protein: CAGTRDRVGDTQYF. The whole variable domain, remainder taken from reference TRBV2 and TRBJ2-3, is EPEVTQTPSHQVTQMGQEVILRCVPISNHLYFYWYRQILGQKVEFLVSFYNNEISEKSEIFDDQFSVERPDGSNFTLKIRSTKLEDSAMYFCAGTRDRVGDTQYFGPGTRLTVL.

Points on this clonotype: Because the CDR3 is missing its conserved closing phenylalanine or tryptophan, this is likely a read error. Because the CDR3's place on the DNA is in doubt, the DNA is left out and the CDR3 is given as listed by TCRdb. The rearrangement joins TRBV7-9 to TRBJ2-5; TRBD1 was called by the table and not checked on the DNA. Germline V CDR1 and CDR2: SEHNR, FQNEAQ (reference sequence). The CDR3 extends over 9 residues, inclusive of both ends. The CDR3 is CASSTPRIS.

This clonotype was seen many times. The chain carries TRBV19 and TRBJ2-5; 9 bases agree with TRBD1. The CDR3 has 15 amino acids. V lost 6 bases to trimming and J lost 5 bases; unmatched junction nucleotides: 10. Germline CDR1 and CDR2: LNHDA and SQIVND (reference sequence). The CDR3 DNA follows: TGTGCCAGTAGGCCCGGACAGGGGCGCTGGGAGACCCAGTACTTC. Protein product: CASRPGQGRWETQYF. Combining the CDR3 with reference TRBV19 and TRBJ2-5 gives the whole variable domain DGGITQSPKYLFRKEGQNVTLSCEQNLNHDAMYWYRQDPGQGLRLIYYSQIVNDFQKGDIAEGYSVSREKKESFPLTVTSAQKNPTAFYLCASRPGQGRWETQYFGPGTRLLVL.

This clonotype was found many times. This CDR3 reads CASSLRLGVTDTQYF. The CDR3 DNA reads as TGTGCCAGCAGCCTACGTCTGGGTGTCACAGATACGCAGTATTTT. This chain joins TRBV7-6 and TRBJ2-3; D uncertain. V lost 5 bases and J lost 2, with 14 bases in between. CDR1 and CDR2 from the germline V gene are SGHVS and FNYEAQ. The CDR3 loop spans 15 amino acids.

This clonotype has a handful of counts. The rearrangement uses TRBV7-9 and TRBJ2-5; the D gene is possibly TRBD2 (6 bases). V lost 5 bases and J 3 bases, leaving 10 bases between the germline ends. The CDR3 is made up of 13 amino acids. Germline values: CDR1 SEHNR, CDR2 FQNEAQ (reference sequence). The CDR3 region has the DNA TGTGCCAGCAGCACATCGGGAGAAGAGACCCAGTACTTC. It specifies CASSTSGEETQYF. The full variable domain, completed using reference TRBV7-9 and TRBJ2-5, is DTGVSQNPRHKITKRGQNVTFRCDPISEHNRLYWYRQTLGQGPEFLTYFQNEAQLEKSRLLSDRFSAERPKGSFSTLEIQRTEQGDSAMYLCASSTSGEETQYFGPGTRLLVL.

This chain joins TRBV20-1 and TRBJ2-7, with D uncertain. Deletions cut 3 bases from V and 2 bases from J, with 2 bases between. CDR1 and CDR2 from the germline V gene are DFQATT and SNEGSKA (reference sequence). The CDR3 contains 10 residues. As DNA, the CDR3 is TGCAGTGCTAGCCCCTACGAGCAGTACTTC. Amino acids: CSASPYEQYF.